The 10 T cell receptor beta chains given below trace back to one sample, sequenced in a study of blood T cells in healthy people across ages. Alongside a J-beta primer mix, a sample-barcoded 5' primer served in a second PCR lasting about 6 to 11 cycles. TCRdb fed the 5' RACE reads into MiXCR, producing one record per CDR3 protein. The table records roughly 1.9 million distinct CDR3 sequences, about two fifths of them present only once. The source material was blood. These receptors were obtained from a human donor in good health.

This clonotype was recorded once. The gene calls are TRBV11-1 and TRBJ1-1; D remains unclear. With 4 bases removed from V and 5 bases from J, the gap between germline ends came to 17 bases. The CDR3 is made up of 15 amino acids. Germline CDR1 and CDR2: SGHAT and FQDESV (reference sequence). The CDR3 spells CASSSGRTLGTEAFF. CDR3 bases: TGTGCCAGCAGCTCTGGCAGGACTCTGGGGACTGAAGCTTTCTTT. The variable domain in full, with the rest retrieved from reference TRBV11-1 and TRBJ1-1, is EAEVAQSPRYKITEKSQAVAFWCDPISGHATLYWYRQILGQGPELLVQFQDESVVDDSQLPKDRFSAERLKGVDSTLKIQPAELGDSAMYLCASSSGRTLGTEAFFGQGTRLTVV.

This rearrangement joins TRBV7-3 to TRBJ1-6, with D unclear. This CDR3 has 16 amino acids. In germline, CDR1 is SGHTA, CDR2 FQGTGA. V lost 1 base and J 8 bases, leaving 15 bases between the germline ends. The chain's CDR3 is CASSLSPGRVDSPLHF. CDR3 nucleotide sequence: TGTGCCAGCAGCTTAAGCCCAGGAAGAGTGGATTCACCCCTCCACTTT.

Points on this clonotype: This may arise from a read error, as a much more abundant clone is one base away. This chain uses TRBV6-4 with TRBJ2-3, with D perhaps given as TRBD1 or TRBD2 (6 bases each). Germline values: CDR1 MRHNA, CDR2 SNTAGT. The CDR3 spans 14 residues. CDR3 in DNA: TGTGCCAGCAGTGACGGGGGGCCGGCAGATACGCGGTATTTT. Its protein is CASSDGGPADTRYF.

The count of this clonotype is one. The rearrangement uses TRBV9 and TRBJ2-7; 8 bases line up with TRBD1. This CDR3 contains 13 residues. Germline loops: CDR1 SGDLS, CDR2 YYNGEE. The ends lost 5 bases at V and 7 bases at J; junction bases unmatched: 8. This chain's CDR3 is CASSGQGFEEQYF. The CDR3 nucleotides read TGTGCCAGCAGTGGACAGGGTTTTGAGGAGCAGTACTTC.

This clonotype was recorded at least ten times. The chain links TRBV29-1 to TRBJ2-3; D gene ambiguous. V lost 5 bases, J lost 3 bases, and 9 bases lay in between. Germline CDR1 is SQVTM and CDR2 is ANQGSEA. CDR3 length: 12 amino acids. The CDR3 is CSVLSLTDTQYF. The CDR3 nucleotides are TGCAGCGTTTTGAGTCTTACAGATACGCAGTATTTT.

This clonotype has just a few counts. The chain couples TRBV7-9 to TRBJ2-7, with D possibly TRBD1 on 6 matching bases. Trimming removed 6 bases at V and 3 bases at J, with 24 bases between. Germline V gene sequence: CDR1 SEHNR, CDR2 FQNEAQ (reference sequence). There are 17 residues in the CDR3. The CDR3 here is CASRPPHPRDTDYEQYF. The CDR3 region has the DNA TGTGCCAGCAGACCTCCACACCCCCGGGACACCGACTACGAGCAGTACTTC.

The chain couples TRBV29-1 to TRBJ1-2; no clear D gene. CDR1 SQVTM and CDR2 ANQGSEA come from the germline V gene. V lost 3 bases and J lost 8, with 10 bases in between. The CDR3 has 11 amino acids. For the CDR3, the DNA is TGCAGCGTTGACCCTGGTACGGGCTACACCTTC. Translation: CSVDPGTGYTF.

This clonotype was recorded only once. The gene calls are TRBV7-2 and TRBJ2-7; 7 nucleotides line up with TRBD1. V was pared by 2 bases and J by 2 bases, with 15 bases of the junction left unmatched. The CDR3 is 18 residues long. Looked up from germline, CDR1 is SGHTA and CDR2 is FQGNSA. CDR3 sequence reads: CASSLYGRAGGPPYEQYF. The CDR3 DNA follows: TGTGCCAGCAGCTTATACGGGCGGGCAGGGGGTCCCCCCTACGAGCAGTACTTC.

This clonotype was seen a handful of times. V and J are TRBV7-7 and TRBJ2-1, with 9 bases aligning to TRBD2. The junction had 21 bases not matched to a gene; V was cut back by 5 bases and J by 7 bases. Germline CDR1 is SSHAT and CDR2 is FNYEAQ (reference sequence). The CDR3 has 19 residues. CDR3: CASSPRLADGGHFVNEQFF. The CDR3 DNA reads TGTGCCAGCAGCCCCCGACTAGCGGACGGGGGACATTTTGTAAATGAGCAGTTCTTC.

This clonotype was picked up a small number of times. V is TRBV10-3 and J is TRBJ1-2, with D possibly TRBD1 on 6 matching bases. V dropped 2 bases and J dropped 7 bases, with 14 bases sitting between them. CDR1 and CDR2 (germline): ENHRY, SYGVKD. The CDR3 covers 14 residues. The CDR3 loop reads CAISEAPQGTGYTF. In DNA form, the CDR3 reads TGTGCCATCAGTGAGGCACCCCAGGGGACTGGCTACACCTTC.